This TCR beta chain was observed in a study of blood T cells in healthy people across ages. Germline V gene sequence: CDR1 SGHAT, CDR2 FQNNGV. The CDR3 contains 16 residues. Comments on this clonotype: Its specificity is unknown.

It was with a sample-barcoded 5' primer and a J-beta primer mix that a second PCR of roughly 7 to 12 cycles was run. MiXCR was run by TCRdb on the 5' RACE reads, yielding one entry per CDR3 protein. The sample has over 300,000 distinct CDR3 sequences, 50% to 60% seen once. Extractions gave at least 5.5 micrograms of total RNA per sample. Study outcomes and limitations: Reliance upon unsorted PBMCs precluded definitive naive versus antigen-experienced comparison.

What was sequenced was blood. The rearrangement uses TRBV11-2 and TRBJ2-1, with 12 bases fitting TRBD2. Gene TRBJ2-7 matches the end of the DNA better, so the J call may be wrong. The receptor was isolated from a man in his 60s in good health. CDR3 in DNA: TGTGCCAGCAGCTTTCGGCTAGCGGGGGGGAACAATGAGCAGTACTTC. Amino acid sequence: CASSFRLAGGNNEQYF.